This TCR beta chain derives from a study of blood T cell repertoires in COVID-19. Libraries were prepared by immunoSEQ multiplex PCR; TCRdb keeps only in-frame clonotypes and omits some of them. The sample holds about 410,000 clones, 90% seen once. The sample was PBMCs or T cells enriched from blood (not recorded which). The source of this sequence is a man aged 18 to 29 who had recovered from COVID-19.

This chain's CDR3 is CASSFLSPGEQFF. The DNA for the CDR3 is TGTGCCAGCAGTTTCCTTAGTCCGGGGGAGCAGTTCTTC. V usage is TRBV12-3 or TRBV12-4 and J usage is TRBJ2-1; D possibly corresponds to TRBD2 (5 bases). The V end was cut by 3 bases, the J end by 10 bases, with 13 bases between. The CDR3 extends over 13 amino acids.